The clone carrying this T cell receptor (beta chain) has ten or more counts. The antigen is undetermined. This record belongs to a study of Graves' ophthalmopathy and Graves' hyperthyroidism. Study summary: Peripheral blood samples were taken at initial diagnosis, before any treatment. Findings and limits, study-wide: An approximately 80% specificity and 85% to 90% sensitivity were achieved by a 13-signature model that separated ophthalmopathy from stable hyperthyroidism. Most expanded thyroid clonotypes above 0.001 frequency also appeared in blood.

Researchers took RNA transcripts and amplified TCR beta CDR3 regions from them. An opening RT-PCR round employed HTBI primers and preceded a second-round multiplex PCR. TCRdb recomputed calls from the multiplex PCR reads with MiXCR, one row per CDR3 protein. Among some 360,000 distinct CDR3 sequences listed, approximately 18% were seen once. This CDR3 contains 16 residues. Germline V CDR1 and CDR2: SNHLY, FYNNEI. V was trimmed by 1 base and J by 2 bases, leaving 12 bases between them. Sequenced input: peripheral blood. The sequence was obtained from an adult woman with stable Graves' hyperthyroidism. The genes are TRBV2 and TRBJ1-5; D gene unclear. Written as DNA, the CDR3 is TGTGCCAGCAGTGAAGTAGGAGGGCCGGGCAATCAGCCCCAGCATTTT. This encodes CASSEVGGPGNQPQHF.